This T cell receptor (beta chain) comes out of a study of beta chain features in type 1 diabetes. Trimming shortened V by 0 bases and J by 2 bases, and 6 bases separated the two germline ends. CDR3 length: 14 residues. The germline CDR1 and CDR2 sequences are SGHNT and YYREEE (reference sequence). Notes on the study in general: When Type 1 diabetes patients were examined, their TCRB CDR3s proved moderately but significantly shorter in all four CD4+ subsets. No resolution was reached here on whether HLA type influences TCRB rearrangement. In comparison with healthy donors, patients had naive, central memory and Treg TCRB repertoires that appeared more similar.

Remarks on this clone: Its antigen remains unknown. The sample carries other DNA sequences with the same CDR3.

Expressed TCRB transcripts got sequenced, as all isolated RNA was reverse transcribed. Libraries were prepared by immunoSEQ multiplex PCR; TCRdb keeps only in-frame clonotypes and omits some of them. The repertoire consists of around 340,000 clones, with around 9.7% occurring once and the leading ten covering roughly 1%. Sequencing was performed on central memory CD4+ T cells from blood. V usage is TRBV5-4 and J usage is TRBJ1-3; D ambiguous. This receptor was obtained from a man aged 25 to 45 with type 1 diabetes. The CDR3 region is CASSLEAAGNTIYF. Here the CDR3 DNA reads TGTGCCAGCAGCTTGGAGGCGGCTGGAAACACCATATATTTT.